This TCR beta chain was profiled in a study of siplizumab effects on memory and regulatory T cells. The assay looked at 95,000 to 100,000 TCR templates in each sample. Sequencing was performed with immunoSEQ multiplex PCR; in TCRdb, only in-frame clones are kept and a portion is missing. The sample lists 70,000 to 95,000 clones; 90% to 95% were seen once. Concerning this clone itself: Its antigen is as yet unknown.

General observations from the study: Proliferating siplizumab-cultured Tregs lacked confirmed suppressive function. On average, nearly 70% of mappable alloreactive CD4+ clones were Treg-derived under siplizumab, against 25% to 30% in controls. Naive T cells were seen as more diverse than memory cells and as major alloresponse contributors.

V shed 10 bases and J 4 bases; nucleotides not matched to a gene: 9. CDR1 and CDR2 (germline): ENHRY, SYGVKD. The CDR3 contains 13 residues. The sample consisted of CD8+ T cells sorted from blood. V and J are TRBV10-3 and TRBJ1-2, with 7 nucleotides matching TRBD1. The clonotype comes from a human donor in good health. The chain's CDR3 is CATPDRASYGYTF. The DNA of the CDR3 is TGTGCCACCCCCGACAGGGCGAGCTATGGCTACACCTTC.